These 18 T cell receptor beta chains originate from one sample sequenced in a study of Graves' ophthalmopathy and Graves' hyperthyroidism. Beta-chain TCR CDR3 regions were amplified from RNA transcripts. An opening RT-PCR round employed HTBI primers and preceded a second-round multiplex PCR. MiXCR, run by TCRdb on the multiplex PCR reads, gives a single entry per CDR3 protein. The data contain over 650,000 distinct CDR3 sequences, about two fifths of them singletons. Sequencing used peripheral blood. These receptor sequences come from an adult man with Graves' ophthalmopathy.

A single count supports this clonotype. The chain carries TRBV24-1 and TRBJ1-5, with 10 bases fitting TRBD1. After removal of 4 bases from V and 6 bases from J, the junction contained 5 bases not matched to a gene. The CDR3 contains 15 residues. The germline V gene has CDR1 KGHDR and CDR2 SFDVKD. The CDR3 coding sequence is TGTGCCACCAGTGACATCGGGACAGGGGTTCAGCCCCAGCATTTT. Amino acid sequence: CATSDIGTGVQPQHF.

This clonotype has a count of ten or more. This sequence joins TRBV24-1 and TRBJ2-6, with D unresolved. This CDR3 is built from 15 residues. Germline V CDR1 and CDR2: KGHDR, SFDVKD. V was clipped by 6 bases and J by 4 bases, with 12 bases between them. CDR3 sequence (DNA): TGTGCCACCAGTCCTTCGACTCCCGGGGCCAACGTCCTGACTTTC. This sequence encodes CATSPSTPGANVLTF.

Turning to this clonotype: With a much larger clone just one base away, this may be a read error. The chain couples TRBV5-1 to TRBJ2-7, with TRBD1 matching over 11 bases. This CDR3 has 14 residues. The V gene's germline CDR1 is SGHRS and CDR2 YFSETQ. V gave up 4 bases and J gave up 4 bases; unmatched junction bases: 4. The CDR3 loop reads CASSIGQGAYEQYV. The CDR3 DNA follows: TGCGCCAGCAGCATTGGACAGGGGGCTTACGAGCAGTACGTC.

The chain links TRBV7-2 to TRBJ2-3; D remains unclear. The CDR3 extends over 15 amino acids. Per germline, CDR1 SGHTA and CDR2 FQGNSA. Trimming took off 2 bases at V and 0 bases at J, with 9 bases between the two ends. The CDR3 loop reads CASSLSGWSTDTQYF. The CDR3 DNA is TGTGCCAGCAGCTTAAGTGGCTGGAGCACAGATACGCAGTATTTT.

This chain joins TRBV6-5 and TRBJ1-1; no clear D gene. Germline CDR1 is MNHEY and CDR2 is SVGAGI. V lost 5 bases to trimming and J lost 6 bases, with 16 bases between them. CDR3 length equals 14 residues. This CDR3 reads CASSDGDGSAEAFF. Here the CDR3 DNA reads TGTGCCAGCAGTGATGGAGACGGGAGCGCTGAAGCTTTCTTT.

This clonotype was counted between two and nine times. The J gene is TRBJ2-5, the V gene TRBV5-1; 8 bases match TRBD2. The germline CDR1 and CDR2 sequences are SGHRS and YFSETQ. The CDR3 totals 15 residues. V lost 2 bases to trimming and J lost 1 base; unmatched junction nucleotides: 4. The CDR3 DNA follows: TGCGCCAGCAGCTTTATTAGCGGGACCCAAGAGACCCAGTACTTC. Translation: CASSFISGTQETQYF.

The J gene is TRBJ2-7, the V gene TRBV7-9; D is undetermined. The CDR3 loop spans 17 amino acids. From germline, CDR1 is SEHNR and CDR2 FQNEAQ (reference sequence). Between the trimmed V and J ends, which lost 5 bases and 0 bases, there was a span of 20 bases. The CDR3 is CASSQELTGSPSYEQYF. In nucleotides, the CDR3 is TGTGCCAGCAGCCAAGAGCTGACCGGGTCGCCCTCCTACGAGCAGTACTTC.

In regard to this clonotype: A read error may be the cause here, since a much bigger clone is one base away. The CDR3 DNA is TGTGCCATCAGTATTGCCCTGAACACTGAAGCTTTCTTT. It yields the protein CAISIALNTEAFF. J is TRBJ1-1 and V is TRBV10-3, with D hard to call. CDR3 size: 13 residues. From germline, CDR1 is ENHRY and CDR2 SYGVKD. The V end lost 5 bases, the J end lost 0 bases, and 7 bases lay between the germline ends.

The J gene is TRBJ1-2, the V gene TRBV29-1; D is unclear. The V and J ends lost 8 bases and 1 base respectively, with 11 bases between them. The CDR3 spans 12 residues. CDR1 is SQVTM, CDR2 ANQGSEA, per germline. The CDR3: CSLVSFNYGYTF. The CDR3 coding sequence is TGCAGCTTAGTCTCATTTAACTATGGCTACACCTTC.

A remark on this clonotype: At one of its ends the junction is not consistent with the germline gene, which may arise from a read error. The chain is built from TRBV6-6 and TRBJ1-1, with D unresolved. The length of the CDR3 is 15 residues. Germline CDR1 MNHNY, CDR2 SVGAGI (reference sequence). The CDR3: CASSYSGRLNTEASF. The DNA of the CDR3 is TGTGCCAGCAGTTACTCGGGCAGGCTGAACACTGAAGCTTCCTTT.

As regards this clonotype: Just one base apart from a much larger clone, this may be a read error. This rearrangement joins TRBV20-1 to TRBJ2-7; TRBD2 aligns across 9 bases. This CDR3 region has 13 residues. The J segment lost 5 bases and the V segment lost 5 bases, leaving 7 bases of the junction unmatched. Germline V lookup: CDR1 DFQATT, CDR2 SNEGSKA (reference sequence). CDR3 in amino acids: CSAGVGTSNEQYF. In DNA, the CDR3 is TGCAGTGCTGGAGTCGGGACTAGCAACGAGCAGTACTTC.

This clonotype showed up many times. The rearrangement links TRBV10-3 to TRBJ1-2, with 7 bases fitting TRBD1. Germline lookup yields CDR1 ENHRY and CDR2 SYGVKD. This CDR3 region has 15 residues. J gave up 4 bases and V 3 bases, and 8 bases lay outside the gene matches. The chain's CDR3 is CAISDLLPGGYGYTF. The DNA of the CDR3 is TGTGCCATCAGTGATCTTCTACCAGGGGGCTATGGCTACACCTTC.

This clonotype was seen a few times. The chain recombines TRBV5-4 with TRBJ2-5; TRBD1 might be the D (5 bases). CDR1 SGHNT and CDR2 YYREEE come from the germline V gene (reference sequence). CDR3 length: 16 amino acids. V lost 4 bases, J lost 1 base, and 17 bases lay in between. CDR3 sequence: CASSQDIRASQETQYF. DNA of the CDR3: TGTGCCAGCAGCCAGGACATACGGGCCTCCCAAGAGACCCAGTACTTC.

Notes on this clonotype: One end of the junction fails to match germline, which may point to a read error. The chain joins TRBV29-1 to TRBJ2-2, with TRBD2 as a possible D gene (5 bases). This CDR3 region has 13 residues. CDR1 is SQVTM, CDR2 ANQGSEA, per germline. As DNA, the CDR3 is TGCAGCGTAGTGTCTATTGACACCGGGGAGCTATTTTTT. As protein: CSVVSIDTGELFF.

This rearrangement joins TRBV7-9 to TRBJ2-2, with D maybe TRBD2 (6 bases). V was clipped by 1 base and J by 5 bases, with 17 bases between them. Germline-derived CDR1 and CDR2 are SEHNR and FQNEAQ (reference sequence). The CDR3 is 17 residues long. The CDR3, as DNA: TGTGCCAGCAGCTTAGGTTCCGGGAGTTGGCAAACCGGGGAGCTGTTTTTT. Translated: CASSLGSGSWQTGELFF.

This clonotype occurred a few times. This chain connects TRBV12-3 or TRBV12-4 to TRBJ1-2; 9 bases are a match to TRBD1. CDR3 length: 17 amino acids. V shed 2 bases and J 6 bases; nucleotides not matched to a gene: 13. The CDR3 loop reads CASSLSVGDRELDGYTF. The CDR3 DNA reads TGTGCCAGCAGTTTATCAGTAGGGGACAGGGAGCTGGATGGCTACACCTTC.

CDR3: CASSARSGQFQAQYF. DNA for the CDR3: TGTGCCAGCAGCGCCCGATCAGGGCAGTTTCAGGCGCAGTACTTC. The V call is TRBV9, the J call TRBJ2-7; possibly TRBD1 for D (5 bases). The ends were cut back, 3 bases at V and 9 bases at J, with 22 bases in the middle. CDR1 and CDR2 (germline): SGDLS, YYNGEE. The CDR3 covers 15 residues.

The J gene is TRBJ1-6, the V gene TRBV10-2; a weak D match, TRBD1 (5 bases). The germline V and J ends were trimmed by 7 bases and 6 bases, with 13 bases remaining between them. Germline CDR1 WSHSY, CDR2 SAAADI. The CDR3 runs 14 residues. The CDR3 bases are TGCGCCAGCACCGCCTCTGGGGGTAATTCACCCCTCCACTTT. This sequence encodes CASTASGGNSPLHF.